This T cell receptor beta chain is drawn from a study of blood T cell repertoires in COVID-19. Turning to the study itself: From the United States, Italy and Spain came samples of acute and convalescent COVID-19. In each case, the material was cDNA or gDNA derived from T cells, B-cell-depleted T cells, or PBMCs.

This CDR3 spans 17 amino acids. The V and J ends lost 5 bases and 1 base, in that order; junction bases with no gene match: 6. Germline CDR1 KGHDR, CDR2 SFDVKD. Per the original data handling: Reference gene primer amplification in the assay estimated nucleated cell counts. Repertoires were generated with immunoSEQ multiplex PCR, while TCRdb's copy carries only in-frame clones and drops some. D and trimming were read from the DNA, whereas the V and J calls and clone size are those reported in that table. Of some 200,000 clones listed, 85% to 90% are singletons. The rearrangement joins TRBV24-1 to TRBJ2-3, with 12 bases aligning to TRBD2. The sample comprised peripheral blood. The sequence was collected from a man aged 80 or over with acute or convalescent COVID-19. CDR3 sequence reads: CATSVPSGREGTDTQYF. CDR3 nucleotide sequence: TGTGCCACCAGTGTACCTAGCGGGAGGGAAGGCACAGATACGCAGTATTTT.